A single sample gave rise to the 7 T cell receptor beta chains below, sequenced in a study of Graves' ophthalmopathy and Graves' hyperthyroidism. RNA transcripts were the source from which TCR beta CDR3 regions were amplified. The library came from an HTBI-primed first-round RT-PCR and a second-round multiplex PCR. TCRdb redid the calling of the multiplex PCR reads with MiXCR, one entry per CDR3 protein. The repertoire has hundreds of thousands of distinct CDR3 sequences, 20% to 25% of them found once; the top ten carry approximately 7.7%. The specimen was peripheral blood. Source of these receptors: a woman younger than 30 with stable Graves' hyperthyroidism. Some clones in this sample may be carry-over from other donors' samples.

This clonotype was seen only a few times. V gene TRBV6-5 combines with J gene TRBJ2-7; D is perhaps TRBD1 (6 bases). V lost 7 bases and J lost 0, with 13 bases in between. The CDR3 is made up of 14 amino acids. Germline CDR1 is MNHEY and CDR2 is SVGAGI. The CDR3 is CASTYRAFSYEQYF. The CDR3 DNA sequence: TGTGCCAGCACCTACAGGGCCTTCTCCTACGAGCAGTACTTC.

The chain recombines TRBV11-1 with TRBJ2-5; D remains ambiguous. The CDR3 covers 18 residues. V shed 2 bases and J shed 3 bases, with 22 bases lying between them. Germline V gene sequence: CDR1 SGHAT, CDR2 FQDESV (reference sequence). The CDR3 is CASSLLRPSRSQKETQYF. CDR3 sequence (DNA): TGTGCCAGCAGCTTATTAAGGCCATCGAGGAGCCAAAAAGAGACCCAGTACTTC.

This clonotype has at least ten counts. The rearrangement uses TRBV11-1 and TRBJ2-5, with 10 bases lining up with TRBD1. The V segment lost 5 bases and the J segment 5 bases; nucleotides outside the gene matches: 8. Germline V gene lookup returns CDR1 SGHAT and CDR2 FQDESV (reference sequence). The CDR3 is 15 residues long. The CDR3 loop is CASSLLDRGPETQYF. The CDR3 DNA is TGTGCCAGCAGCCTCCTAGACAGGGGGCCTGAGACCCAGTACTTC.

This clonotype came up many times. This chain uses TRBV2 with TRBJ2-7; D ambiguous. Deletions cut 4 bases from V and 4 bases from J, with 5 bases between. Germline values: CDR1 SNHLY, CDR2 FYNNEI. This CDR3 spans 11 amino acids. CDR3 protein: CASSGPYEQYF. The CDR3 DNA is TGTGCCAGCAGTGGTCCATACGAGCAGTACTTC.

V is TRBV20-1 and J is TRBJ1-5; D remains ambiguous. From germline, CDR1 is DFQATT and CDR2 SNEGSKA (reference sequence). The CDR3 loop spans 17 amino acids. V lost 2 bases and J lost 4, with 21 bases in between. CDR3 protein: CSARPPLLTLPNQPQHF. For the CDR3, the DNA is TGCAGTGCTAGACCTCCCTTACTGACTCTACCTAATCAGCCCCAGCATTTT.

The chain employs TRBV12-3 or TRBV12-4 and TRBJ2-7; 10 positions match TRBD1. The ends lost 6 bases at V and 3 bases at J; junction bases unmatched: 8. The CDR3 is 15 residues long. The CDR3 region is CASSPSGTGVYEQYF. DNA for the CDR3: TGTGCCAGCAGCCCCTCCGGGACAGGGGTCTACGAGCAGTACTTC.

This clonotype has only a few counts. The rearrangement joins TRBV4-3 to TRBJ2-7; perhaps D is TRBD1 or TRBD2 (6 bases each). Germline CDR1 is LGHNA and CDR2 is YSLEER. The CDR3 is made up of 13 amino acids. V gave up 0 bases and J gave up 8 bases, with 11 bases separating them. The CDR3 DNA follows: TGCGCCAGCAGCCAAGAGGGGGGCCTGCAGCAGTACTTC. This codes for CASSQEGGLQQYF.